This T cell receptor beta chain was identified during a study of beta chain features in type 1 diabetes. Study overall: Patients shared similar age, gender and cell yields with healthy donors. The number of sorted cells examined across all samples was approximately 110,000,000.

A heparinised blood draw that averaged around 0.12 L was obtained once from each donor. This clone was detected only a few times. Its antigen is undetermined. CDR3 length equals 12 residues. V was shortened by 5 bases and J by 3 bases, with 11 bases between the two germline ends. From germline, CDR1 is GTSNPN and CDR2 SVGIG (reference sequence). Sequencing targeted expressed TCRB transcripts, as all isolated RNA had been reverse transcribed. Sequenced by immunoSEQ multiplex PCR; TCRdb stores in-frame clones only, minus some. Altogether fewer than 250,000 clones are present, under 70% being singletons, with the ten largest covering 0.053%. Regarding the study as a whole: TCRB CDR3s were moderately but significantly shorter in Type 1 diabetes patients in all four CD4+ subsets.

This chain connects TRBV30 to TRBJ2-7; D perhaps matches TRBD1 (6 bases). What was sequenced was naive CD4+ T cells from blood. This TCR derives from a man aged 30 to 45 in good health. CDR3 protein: CAWSRDIYEQYF. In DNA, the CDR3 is TGTGCCTGGTCCCGGGACATCTACGAGCAGTACTTC.